Listed below are T cell receptor beta chains from one sample, sequenced in a study of blood T cells in healthy people across ages. TCRdb fed the 5' RACE reads into MiXCR, producing one record per CDR3 protein. Among 650,000 to 900,000 distinct CDR3 sequences listed, around 62% were seen once. The specimen sequenced was blood. The origin of the receptors is a man aged 25-40 years in good health. Each CDR3 is given without its conserved first and last residue. A D gene is named only where the DNA matches it firmly.

d_call v_call cdr3_aa
. TRBV28 ASTRRQEPSYSYEQY
TRBD1 TRBV10-2 ATYTTGTGGHEQY
TRBD1 TRBV6-1 ASRGGRDRGRSGGYT
. TRBV4-2 ASSRKMTNNEQF
. TRBV7-2 ASSRLTSYTAETQY
. TRBV29-1 SVAPDTSYEQY
. TRBV29-1 SVGELLSYEQY
TRBD1 TRBV28 ASSLRGTGKESQY
. TRBV5-5 ASSLRLGRRTADTQY
. TRBV6-6 ASSYSFTDSYEQY
TRBD2 TRBV19 ASSIWRGGPADTQY
TRBD1 TRBV6-5 ASSLTGVGYNEQF
. TRBV2 ASKSDLYGETQY